Listed below are T cell receptor beta chains from one sample, sequenced in a study of T cell repertoires in cytomegalovirus infection. TCRdb reprocessed the reads via MiXCR and lists one record per CDR3 protein. The sample holds approximately 500,000 distinct CDR3 sequences, 15% to 20% seen once. Sequenced input: CD8+ T cells from PBMCs. The receptor source for this set is a human donor in good health (CMV status not recorded). Some clones in this sample may be carry-over from other donors' samples. The CDR3 runs from the conserved cysteine through the conserved F or W. Each record gives: D gene, clone size, J gene, V gene, CDR3 DNA, CDR3 protein. A D gene is named only where the DNA matches it firmly. Some rows mark clone size as missing; the rest say once, few, many or name a class of expanded clone.

>-|many|TRBJ1-1|TRBV5-4
TGTGCCATGCGGGGCGGGGCCCGGGTTGAAGCTTTCTTT
CAMRGGARVEAFF
>-|many|TRBJ1-4|TRBV12-3/TRBV12-4
TGTGCCAGCACGGCAGGGGACGGTAATGAAAAACTGTTTTTT
CASTAGDGNEKLFF
>TRBD1|-|TRBJ1-3|TRBV20-1
TGCAGTGCTGATCCGGGACAGGGGGTTGCTGGAAACACCATATATTTT
CSADPGQGVAGNTIYF
>-|many|TRBJ2-7|TRBV7-3
TGTGCCAGCAGCTTAACGGAGAAAAACGAGCAGTACTTC
CASSLTEKNEQYF
>-|many|TRBJ2-1|TRBV7-9
TGTGCCAGCAGCTGGGACACGAACAATGAGCAGTTCTTC
CASSWDTNNEQFF
>-|many|TRBJ2-5|TRBV11-2
TGTGCCAGCACCCCCGGGGTCCAAGAGACCCAGTACTTC
CASTPGVQETQYF
>TRBD1|many|TRBJ2-2|TRBV6-1
TGTGCCAGCAGTGAGTTTATCAGACAGGGCCCGAACACCGGGGAGCTGTTTTTT
CASSEFIRQGPNTGELFF
>-|few|TRBJ2-1|TRBV27
TGTGCCAGCAGTCCCCACCCCGGCTCCTACAATGAGCAGTTCTTC
CASSPHPGSYNEQFF
>-|many|TRBJ2-3|TRBV6-5
TGTGCCAGCAGTTACTCGGCTTGGGGGGAGGAAGATACGCAGTATTTT
CASSYSAWGEEDTQYF
>-|few|TRBJ1-4|TRBV20-1
TGCAGTGCTAGAGAGCGGGCCGATGGGGATGAAAAACTGTTTTTT
CSARERADGDEKLFF
>TRBD2|-|TRBJ2-3|TRBV3-1
TGTGCCAGCAGCCTCCACCTTCTAGCGGGTGCAGATACGCAGTATTTT
CASSLHLLAGADTQYF
>-|-|TRBJ1-3|TRBV15
TGTGCCACCAGCAGAGTCGGGAGTGGAAACACCATATATTTT
CATSRVGSGNTIYF
>-|-|TRBJ1-3|TRBV2
TGTGCCAGCAGTGAATCCTCAGGGGAATTTGATGGAAACACCATATATTTT
CASSESSGEFDGNTIYF
>TRBD2|many|TRBJ2-5|TRBV28
TGTGCCAGCAGTTTGTTGGGACTAGCGGGAGCTGAGACCCAGTACTTC
CASSLLGLAGAETQYF
>TRBD1|many|TRBJ2-7|TRBV7-6
TGTGCCAGCAGCTTCGGACAGGATTCCTACGAGCAGTACTTC
CASSFGQDSYEQYF
>TRBD2|-|TRBJ2-7|TRBV6-5
TGTGCCAGCATACGGCTAGCGGGGGGGCGGTCCTACGAGCAGTACTTC
CASIRLAGGRSYEQYF
>-|few|TRBJ2-1|TRBV27
TGTGCCAGCAGTCCGGGACTCTCGCAGTTCTTC
CASSPGLSQFF
>TRBD1|-|TRBJ1-2|TRBV6-5
TGTGCCAGCAGGCCGGGACAGGGTTCATATGGCTACACCTTC
CASRPGQGSYGYTF
>TRBD2|few|TRBJ2-2|TRBV9
TGTGCCAGCAGCATTAGCGGGGCGTACACCGGGGAGCTGTTTTTT
CASSISGAYTGELFF
>TRBD1|-|TRBJ2-1|TRBV3-1
TGTGCCACGAGTGGGGGACAGGTCTACAATGAGCAGTTCTTC
CATSGGQVYNEQFF
>-|many|TRBJ2-1|TRBV6-6
TGTGCCAGCAGTTACTCCGGTTCCCCGAACAATGAGCAGTTCTTC
CASSYSGSPNNEQFF
>-|many|TRBJ2-2|TRBV6-5
TGTGCCAGCAGTTACTCCGGGGGGCCGTACACCGGGGAGCTGTTTTTT
CASSYSGGPYTGELFF
>TRBD2|few|TRBJ2-7|TRBV2
TGTGCCAGCATCCCGGGGGGGAGGTACGAGCAGTACTTC
CASIPGGRYEQYF
>TRBD2|many|TRBJ2-1|TRBV4-1
TGCGCCAGCAGCCAAGATCACCAGGGACTAGCGTCATACAATGAGCAGTTCTTC
CASSQDHQGLASYNEQFF
>-|many|TRBJ1-1|TRBV5-1
TGTGCCAGCACGACGGGGAACACTGAAGCTTTCTTT
CASTTGNTEAFF
>-|few|TRBJ2-3|TRBV9
TGTGCCAGCAGCGTATCCAGGGGCGGGGTAGATACGCAGTATTTT
CASSVSRGGVDTQYF
>-|-|TRBJ2-1|TRBV7-3
TGTGCCAGCAGCCCGTCGGACAGCCCCTACAATGAGCAGTTCTTC
CASSPSDSPYNEQFF
>-|many|TRBJ1-4|TRBV11-2
TGTGCCAGCAGCAGGCATCGACAGACGCGTGAAAAACTGTTTTTT
CASSRHRQTREKLFF
>-|many|TRBJ2-3|TRBV6-5
TGTGCCAGCAGTTACTTCACAAGCACAGATACGCAGTATTTT
CASSYFTSTDTQYF
>TRBD2|-|TRBJ2-7|TRBV20-1
TGCAGTGCTAGTAGGGCGGGAGAAGAACGCTACGAGCAGTACTTC
CSASRAGEERYEQYF
>-|many|TRBJ2-1|TRBV19
TGTGCCAGTACCCATCAGGGCAATGAGCAGTTCTTC
CASTHQGNEQFF
>-|many|TRBJ2-3|TRBV7-9
TGTGCCAGCACCCAAGCGAGCACAGATACGCAGTATTTT
CASTQASTDTQYF
>-|-|TRBJ1-2|TRBV19
TGTGCCAGTAGTCCTTTGATGGAGGAATACGACTATGACTACACCTTC
CASSPLMEEYDYDYTF
>-|few|TRBJ1-1|TRBV28
TGTGCCAGCAGTTTCAGGTTTCAGGGTTTCACTGAAGCTTTCTTT
CASSFRFQGFTEAFF
>-|few|TRBJ1-4|TRBV28
TGTGCCAGCAGTTACACGAGGACGGGTGAAAAACTGTTTTTT
CASSYTRTGEKLFF
>-|many|TRBJ2-3|TRBV7-2
TGTGCCAGCCAAGGGCCTAATGAAGATACGCAGTATTTT
CASQGPNEDTQYF
>-|few|TRBJ2-1|TRBV5-4
TGTGCCAGCAGCGGGGGACGGGCAGGGAATGAGCAGTTCTTC
CASSGGRAGNEQFF
>-|few|TRBJ2-5|TRBV27
TGTGCCGCCTCTAGAGGGTACCAAGAGACCCAGTACTTC
CAASRGYQETQYF
>TRBD1|-|TRBJ1-2|TRBV24-1
TGTGCCACCAGTGATTACGCAGGGGGAGACCGTAACTATGGCTACACCTTC
CATSDYAGGDRNYGYTF
>TRBD2|many|TRBJ2-7|TRBV6-6
TGTGCCAGCAGTTATGTCGGTGGGAGGGACGGCTCCTACGAGCAGTACTTC
CASSYVGGRDGSYEQYF
>TRBD2|-|TRBJ2-5|TRBV19
TGTGCCAGTAAGGAAGCGGGGGGGCAGGAGACCCAGTACTTC
CASKEAGGQETQYF
>TRBD1|many|TRBJ2-1|TRBV6-4
TGTGCCAGCACCGAGCTCCCGGGACAGGGAGTCGATGAGCAGTTCTTC
CASTELPGQGVDEQFF
>-|-|TRBJ1-1|TRBV19
TGTGCCAGTAGTAGGATCCAGGAGAACACTGAAGCTTTCTTT
CASSRIQENTEAFF
>TRBD2|many|TRBJ2-3|TRBV7-9
TGTGCCAGCAGCTCCACAAAAGGCGGGAGAAGCACAGATACGCAGTATTTT
CASSSTKGGRSTDTQYF
>TRBD1|-|TRBJ2-7|TRBV2
TGTGCCAGCAGTGACTGGACAGGGGGCGAATACGAGCAGTACTTC
CASSDWTGGEYEQYF
>-|many|TRBJ2-1|TRBV7-9
TGTGCCAGCAAGGCGGACCTTTACAATGAGCAGTTCTTC
CASKADLYNEQFF
>-|many|TRBJ2-5|TRBV7-2
TGTGCCAGCAGCTTAGGCGAGATTAAGGGAGAGACCCAGTACTTC
CASSLGEIKGETQYF
>-|few|TRBJ1-5|TRBV27
TGTGCCAGCAGTCGCTTGACAGACACTAGCAATCAGCCCCAGCATTTT
CASSRLTDTSNQPQHF
>-|few|TRBJ2-7|TRBV27
TGTGCCAGCAGTCCGAGGGGAGTAAAGCACGAGCAGTACTTC
CASSPRGVKHEQYF